The sequence of this T cell receptor beta chain was determined in a study of blood T cell repertoires in COVID-19. Repertoires were generated with immunoSEQ multiplex PCR, while TCRdb's copy carries only in-frame clones and drops some. Of tens of thousands of clones listed, roughly 88% are singletons. V lost 1 base, J lost 0 bases, and 5 bases stayed unmatched. The CDR3 is 17 amino acids. Germline CDR1 is LNHDA and CDR2 is SQIVND (reference sequence). The count of this clone is one. The sequencing input was peripheral blood. The clonotype originates from a man aged 30 to 39 with acute or convalescent COVID-19. This chain connects TRBV19 to TRBJ2-7; 11 nucleotides match TRBD2. CDR3 sequence (DNA): TGTGCCAGTAGTATAGTCATCACTAGCGGGAGCTCCTACGAGCAGTACTTC. Amino acid sequence: CASSIVITSGSSYEQYF.